This T cell receptor (beta chain) was found in a study of T cells in Graves' hyperthyroidism and ophthalmopathy. Trimming removed 3 bases from V and 6 bases from J, with 15 bases in between. The CDR3 extends over 14 amino acids. Germline V gene sequence: CDR1 MNHNS, CDR2 SASEGT. From RNA transcripts, TCR beta CDR3 regions were amplified. First-round RT-PCR with HTBI primers amplified the TCR CDR3 region. TCRdb itself ran the multiplex PCR reads through MiXCR, one entry per CDR3 protein. The table lists around 600,000 distinct CDR3 sequences, around 14% of them singletons. This clonotype has ten or more counts. Each 10 ml fresh peripheral blood draw supplied the PBMCs.

Material: blood. The sequence came from a woman aged 30 to 39 with Graves' hyperthyroidism. The chain combines TRBV6-1 with TRBJ2-7; D unresolved. The chain's CDR3 is CASSDGVRPVEQYF. As DNA, the CDR3 is TGTGCCAGCAGTGATGGAGTCCGCCCCGTCGAGCAGTACTTC.